These 15 T cell receptor beta chains share one sample of origin, sequenced in a study of vaccination effects on CD4 cells after COVID-19. The culture ran for roughly 10 days before CD4+ T cells were isolated. This individual contracted SARS-CoV-2 between March and December 2020, as verified by PCR. Of the BNT162b2 and mRNA-1273 vaccines, participants received two doses of one or the other. No antigen has been assigned to these receptors. Generated by immunoSEQ multiplex PCR, the TCRdb table keeps only in-frame clones and is missing some. Counted here are around 50,000 clones, around three quarters occurring once; the ten biggest clones make up 4.5% to 5.5%. The sample here was CD4+ T cells from PBMCs cultured without peptide, taken after COVID-19 vaccination. Receptors were obtained from a human donor who had a prior SARS-CoV-2 infection.

The chain combines TRBV2 with TRBJ1-2; 11 bases match TRBD1. J lost 8 bases, V lost 7 bases, and 9 bases had no gene match. Germline V gene data show CDR1 as SNHLY and CDR2 as FYNNEI. This CDR3 has 14 residues. The CDR3 DNA is TGTGCCAGCAAATACACGGGACAGGGGGGAGGCTACACCTTC. Translation gives CASKYTGQGGGYTF.

V usage is TRBV5-1 and J usage is TRBJ2-1, with 13 bases aligning to TRBD2. Germline CDR1 SGHRS, CDR2 YFSETQ. The V and J ends lost 2 bases and 8 bases, in that order; junction bases with no gene match: 7. This CDR3 region has 16 residues. This chain's CDR3 is CASSLGLAGDLDEQFF. CDR3 in DNA: TGCGCCAGCAGCTTAGGACTAGCGGGAGATTTAGATGAGCAGTTCTTC. The full variable domain, with the rest looked up from reference TRBV5-1 and TRBJ2-1, is KAGVTQTPRYLIKTRGQQVTLSCSPISGHRSVSWYQQTPGQGLQFLFEYFSETQRNKGNFPGRFSGRQFSNSRSEMNVSTLELGDSALYLCASSLGLAGDLDEQFFGPGTRLTVL.

The V gene is TRBV2, the J gene TRBJ2-5, with D hard to call. V was trimmed by 2 bases and J by 5 bases, leaving 3 bases between them. The CDR3 consists of 11 residues. Germline assignment: CDR1 SNHLY and CDR2 FYNNEI. Here the CDR3 reads CASSERETQYF. The CDR3 bases are TGTGCCAGCAGTGAACGGGAGACCCAGTACTTC.

This clone has more than one count but fewer than ten. J is TRBJ1-2 and V is TRBV5-6; possibly TRBD1 for D (6 bases). The CDR3 is 13 residues long. V lost 2 bases, J lost 6 bases, and 11 bases lay in between. Germline loops: CDR1 SGHDT, CDR2 YYEEEE. CDR3 in DNA: TGTGCCAGCAGCTTTCTGCCAGGGGATGGCTACACCTTC. This codes for CASSFLPGDGYTF.

The table lists this clone with a few counts. The CDR3 DNA reads TGTGCCAGCAGCGTAGAAGGACTAGCTAGCAATGAGCAGTTCTTC. It specifies CASSVEGLASNEQFF. This chain uses TRBV9 with TRBJ2-1; TRBD2 matches 8 bases. The trim removed 0 bases at V and 6 bases at J, leaving 5 bases unmatched. Per the germline V gene, CDR1 is SGDLS and CDR2 is YYNGEE. CDR3 size: 15 residues.

The genes are TRBV27 and TRBJ1-1; maybe TRBD1 (6 bases). The CDR3 is 14 amino acids. The V gene lost 4 bases and the J gene lost 5 bases, with 14 bases spanning the gap. CDR1 and CDR2 (germline): MNHEY, SMNVEV (reference sequence). DNA for the CDR3: TGTGCCAGCAGTTCAGGGGAGGTGTGGACTGAAGCTTTCTTT. It specifies CASSSGEVWTEAFF.

The gene calls are TRBV7-9 and TRBJ2-6; no reliable D call. Germline assignment: CDR1 SEHNR and CDR2 FQNEAQ (reference sequence). The CDR3 is made up of 14 amino acids. The V and J ends lost 1 base and 1 base respectively, with 2 bases between them. The CDR3 DNA follows: TGTGCCAGCAGCTTAGGATCTGGGGCCAACGTCCTGACTTTC. It yields the protein CASSLGSGANVLTF. Full variable domain (remainder filled in from reference TRBV7-9 and TRBJ2-6): DTGVSQNPRHKITKRGQNVTFRCDPISEHNRLYWYRQTLGQGPEFLTYFQNEAQLEKSRLLSDRFSAERPKGSFSTLEIQRTEQGDSAMYLCASSLGSGANVLTFGAGSRLTVL.

V and J are TRBV4-2 and TRBJ2-3, with D perhaps TRBD2 (6 bases). V was pared by 4 bases and J by 2 bases, with 22 bases between. Germline CDR1 reads LGHNA; CDR2 reads YNFKEQ. This CDR3 has 18 residues. The CDR3 loop is CASSPRVTAGLYTDTQYF. CDR3 DNA: TGTGCCAGCAGCCCGCGCGTGACGGCGGGGCTCTACACAGATACGCAGTATTTT.

The genes are TRBV13 and TRBJ2-3; D may match TRBD1 or TRBD2 (5 bases each). The CDR3 is made up of 13 amino acids. The V end was cut by 2 bases, the J end by 5 bases, with 8 bases between. Germline loops: CDR1 PRHDT, CDR2 FYEKMQ (reference sequence). CDR3 sequence reads: CASSLYGGDTQYF. CDR3 in DNA: TGTGCCAGCAGCTTATATGGGGGAGATACGCAGTATTTT.

The gene calls are TRBV10-3 and TRBJ2-2, with unresolved D. CDR3 length equals 14 residues. The germline V gene has CDR1 ENHRY and CDR2 SYGVKD. V was shortened by 7 bases and J by 1 base, with 10 bases between the two germline ends. Here the CDR3 reads CAITRTGNTGELFF. The CDR3 coding sequence is TGTGCCATCACTCGGACGGGGAACACCGGGGAGCTGTTTTTT.

The gene calls are TRBV18 and TRBJ2-3; tentatively, D is TRBD1 or TRBD2 (5 bases each). Trimming left V 3 bases short and J 1 base short, with 8 bases between. The CDR3 contains 14 residues. The germline CDR1 and CDR2 sequences are KGHSH and LQKENI. Here the CDR3 reads CASSPRDGTDTQYF. The CDR3 DNA reads TGTGCCAGCTCACCTAGGGACGGCACAGATACGCAGTATTTT.

The chain joins TRBV3-1 (or the pseudogene TRBV3-2) to TRBJ1-2; 9 nucleotides align to TRBD1. The V gene end was trimmed by 0 bases and the J gene end by 6 bases; junction bases not matched to a gene: 5. This CDR3 has 15 residues. Germline V gene data show CDR1 as LGHDT and CDR2 as YNNKEL (reference sequence). The chain's CDR3 is CASSQEEGDRDGYTF. The CDR3 DNA is TGTGCCAGCAGCCAAGAAGAGGGGGACAGGGATGGCTACACCTTC.

In its sample, this clone was seen a few times. The chain uses TRBV7-9 and TRBJ2-7; D unclear. This CDR3 has 11 amino acids. Trimming stripped 5 bases from V and 3 bases from J, with 5 bases between. Germline-derived CDR1 and CDR2 are SEHNR and FQNEAQ (reference sequence). CDR3 sequence: CASSRNYEQYF. The CDR3, as DNA: TGTGCCAGCAGCCGGAACTACGAGCAGTACTTC.

The chain has TRBV7-3 and TRBJ2-3; no firm D call. The CDR3 contains 13 residues. V lost 2 bases and J 6 bases, leaving 9 bases between the germline ends. Germline V lookup: CDR1 SGHTA, CDR2 FQGTGA. The CDR3 DNA follows: TGTGCCAGCAGCTTATCTCTAGATGATACGCAGTATTTT. Encoded protein: CASSLSLDDTQYF.

The genes are TRBV3-1 (or the pseudogene TRBV3-2) and TRBJ2-1, with D possibly matching TRBD2 (6 bases). This CDR3 comprises 14 residues. Germline V CDR1 and CDR2: LGHDT, YNNKEL (reference sequence). V dropped 3 bases and J dropped 7 bases, with 13 bases sitting between them. DNA of the CDR3: TGTGCCAGCAGCCACCAACTAGCAAGTAATGAGCAGTTCTTC. It yields the protein CASSHQLASNEQFF.